Each of the 21 T cell receptor beta chains below was sequenced from the same sample in a study of T-cell reconstitution after alpha-beta-depleted transplantation in children. For TCRbeta, the library was prepared with unique molecular identifiers. TCRdb analysed the PCR reads with MiXCR anew, one entry per CDR3 protein. Here the sample spans roughly 310,000 distinct CDR3 sequences, approximately 23% being singletons. This specimen was PBMCs, mostly from graft donor cells, taken 180 days after TCRalphabeta/CD19-depleted stem cell transplant. The receptors were sampled from a male patient younger than 18 who had a stem cell transplant for acute lymphoblastic leukemia, so the T cells may come from the graft donor.

CDR3 sequence: CASSQDPPGGVADTQYF. DNA for the CDR3: TGTGCCAGCAGCCAAGATCCCCCGGGAGGTGTGGCAGATACGCAGTATTTT. The genes are TRBV4-2 and TRBJ2-3, with TRBD2 matching over 7 bases. V lost 0 bases, J lost 4 bases, and 10 bases stayed unmatched. Germline CDR1 and CDR2: LGHNA and YNFKEQ. The CDR3 sequence is 17 residues long.

This clonotype is a singleton in its sample. This chain connects TRBV20-1 to TRBJ2-1; D remains ambiguous. Germline V gene sequence: CDR1 DFQATT, CDR2 SNEGSKA (reference sequence). V was pared by 1 base and J by 10 bases, with 11 bases between. The CDR3 length is 12 residues. As DNA, the CDR3 is TGCAGTGCTAGAGCTGGGTCTGGGGAGCAGTTCTTC. Protein: CSARAGSGEQFF.

This clonotype was observed a handful of times. This chain uses TRBV10-2 with TRBJ1-1, with D perhaps matching TRBD1 (5 bases). This CDR3 has 13 residues. Germline values: CDR1 WSHSY, CDR2 SAAADI. Trimming left V 6 bases short and J 4 bases short, with 12 bases between. Written as DNA, the CDR3 is TGCGCCAGCAGCTCAGGGAGGAGCACTGAAGCTTTCTTT. This translates into CASSSGRSTEAFF.

The chain couples TRBV9 to TRBJ2-1; the D is unclear. This CDR3 comprises 15 residues. Trimming stripped 0 bases from V and 0 bases from J, with 7 bases between. Germline CDR1 and CDR2: SGDLS and YYNGEE. The CDR3: CASSVGRNSYNEQFF. CDR3 coding DNA: TGTGCCAGCAGCGTAGGCCGAAACTCCTACAATGAGCAGTTCTTC.

This chain joins TRBV20-1 and TRBJ2-7; D perhaps matches TRBD2 (6 bases). CDR1 and CDR2 (germline): DFQATT, SNEGSKA (reference sequence). The V and J ends lost 2 bases and 2 bases respectively, with 10 bases between them. The CDR3 has 13 residues. CDR3 DNA sequence: TGCAGTGCTAGATGGCGGGGTACCTACGAGCAGTACTTC. It yields the protein CSARWRGTYEQYF.

In its sample, this clonotype was seen a few times. This chain connects TRBV4-1 to TRBJ2-7; TRBD2 matches at 7 bases. The ends lost 0 bases at V and 3 bases at J; junction bases unmatched: 8. In germline, CDR1 is MGHRA, CDR2 YSYEKL. This CDR3 comprises 16 residues. CDR3 DNA sequence: TGCGCCAGCAGCCAAGATTTTCGGGAGGTGGTCTACGAGCAGTACTTC. It is translated as CASSQDFREVVYEQYF.

The V and J genes are TRBV25-1 and TRBJ2-1; a possible D gene is TRBD2 (5 bases). V was trimmed by 1 base and J by 6 bases, leaving 13 bases between them. The CDR3 is 15 residues long. Germline CDR1 and CDR2: MGHDK and SYGVNS. CDR3 nucleotide sequence: TGTGCCAGCAGTGAATGGACTCCTGGTGGCAATGAGCAGTTCTTC. Its translation: CASSEWTPGGNEQFF.

This clonotype was counted only a few times. The junction and the germline gene differ at one end; a read error may be behind it. This rearrangement joins TRBV29-1 to TRBJ2-3, with a possible D match to TRBD2 (6 bases). This CDR3 contains 17 residues. CDR1 is SQVTM and CDR2 is ANQGSEA in the germline V gene. The CDR3 DNA is TGCAGCGTTGAAGCGGTAAAGTACGGGAGTAGCACGGATACGCAGTATTTT. Its protein is CSVEAVKYGSSTDTQYF.

This clonotype has just a few counts. The gene calls are TRBV12-3 or TRBV12-4 and TRBJ2-5; 9 bases match TRBD2. After removal of 5 bases from V and 0 bases from J, the junction contained 16 bases not matched to a gene. The CDR3 sequence is 19 residues long. CDR3 residues: CASSTTGLASPGYQETQYF. CDR3 nucleotide sequence: TGTGCCAGCAGTACCACGGGACTAGCCTCACCTGGGTACCAAGAGACCCAGTACTTC.

The chain is built from TRBV7-3 and TRBJ2-5; a possible D gene is TRBD1 (6 bases). This CDR3 is 13 amino acids long. The V end lost 5 bases, the J end lost 5 bases, and 12 bases lay between the germline ends. Germline-derived CDR1 and CDR2 are SGHTA and FQGTGA. The CDR3 DNA reads TGTGCCAGCAGCACTGGACAGAGGGAGACCCAGTACTTC. Its protein product is CASSTGQRETQYF.

This clonotype appeared a few times. CDR3: CASSEDSSYEQYF. DNA of the CDR3: TGTGCCAGCAGCGAAGACAGCTCCTACGAGCAGTACTTC. The rearrangement links TRBV9 to TRBJ2-7, with a possible D match to TRBD1 (5 bases). CDR1 is SGDLS and CDR2 is YYNGEE in the germline V gene. The CDR3 is 13 residues long. V was shortened by 3 bases and J by 0 bases, with 7 bases between the two germline ends.

The gene calls are TRBV18 and TRBJ2-2; D is possibly TRBD2 (6 bases). Trimming pared 1 base from V and 1 base from J, leaving 13 bases between. The CDR3 has 17 amino acids. Germline CDR1 is KGHSH and CDR2 is LQKENI. CDR3 sequence (DNA): TGTGCCAGCTCACCACTCCGGGGAGCGGGGAACACCGGGGAGCTGTTTTTT. It yields the protein CASSPLRGAGNTGELFF.

By proportion, this clonotype is medium-sized. The genes are TRBV7-9 and TRBJ2-1; D perhaps matches TRBD2 (6 bases). Germline values: CDR1 SEHNR, CDR2 FQNEAQ (reference sequence). The CDR3 consists of 16 residues. V shed 4 bases and J shed 2 bases, with 15 bases lying between them. CDR3 bases: TGTGCCAGCAGCTCTTTGAGGGGCGGGGCCTACAATGAGCAGTTCTTC. Its protein product is CASSSLRGGAYNEQFF.

The chain links TRBV7-9 to TRBJ2-7; TRBD1 matches at 9 bases. The CDR3 has 15 residues. Germline lookup yields CDR1 SEHNR and CDR2 FQNEAQ (reference sequence). V trimming: 5 bases; J trimming: 5 bases; junction bases outside the gene matches: 10. This CDR3 reads CASSHAGTGWNEQYF. The CDR3 nucleotides are TGTGCCAGCAGCCACGCCGGGACAGGGTGGAACGAGCAGTACTTC.

The chain carries TRBV7-9 and TRBJ1-6; the match to TRBD1 covers 9 bases. The germline V gene encodes CDR1 SEHNR and CDR2 FQNEAQ (reference sequence). There are 16 residues in the CDR3. Trimming cost V 2 bases and J 9 bases; bases outside gene matches: 8. DNA of the CDR3: TGTGCCAGCAGCTTACCGCCGGGACAGGGAAGTTCACCCCTCCACTTT. It encodes CASSLPPGQGSSPLHF.

The genes are TRBV19 and TRBJ2-1; D perhaps matches TRBD1 (5 bases). Germline V gene sequence: CDR1 LNHDA, CDR2 SQIVND (reference sequence). Between the trimmed V and J ends, which lost 6 bases and 8 bases, there was a span of 26 bases. The CDR3 is 17 residues long. This chain's CDR3 is CASRGLRSILRSYEQFF. The CDR3 coding sequence is TGTGCCAGTAGGGGGCTCAGGTCAATTTTACGGTCTTATGAGCAGTTCTTC.

This clonotype was seen ten or more times. This sequence joins TRBV19 and TRBJ2-1, with TRBD2 as a possible D gene (6 bases). The ends were cut back, 8 bases at V and 1 base at J, with 12 bases in the middle. The CDR3 runs to 14 residues. Germline V gene data show CDR1 as LNHDA and CDR2 as SQIVND (reference sequence). CDR3 DNA: TGTGCCAGTCGAGGAGGACTATCCTACAATGAGCAGTTCTTC. This sequence encodes CASRGGLSYNEQFF.

This clonotype was seen a few times. CDR3 bases: TGTGCCAGCAGGGGAACCGGGACCTCCTACAATGAGCAGTTCTTC. This sequence encodes CASRGTGTSYNEQFF. J is TRBJ2-1 and V is TRBV6-1, with D possibly called TRBD1 or TRBD2 (5 bases each). Germline CDR1 and CDR2: MNHNS and SASEGT. CDR3 size: 15 residues. Trimming shortened V by 6 bases and J by 0 bases, and 12 bases separated the two germline ends.

The V and J genes are TRBV20-1 and TRBJ2-1; D is uncertain. Deletions cut 1 base from V and 6 bases from J, with 7 bases between. CDR1 and CDR2 from the germline V gene are DFQATT and SNEGSKA (reference sequence). The CDR3 has 12 residues. This CDR3 reads CSARVWVNEQFF. In DNA, the CDR3 is TGCAGTGCTAGAGTTTGGGTCAATGAGCAGTTCTTC.

This clonotype has ten or more counts. The V gene is TRBV3-1, the J gene TRBJ1-3; D might be TRBD1 (5 bases). In germline, CDR1 is LGHDT, CDR2 YNNKEL (reference sequence). The CDR3 is made up of 15 amino acids. Trimming left V 1 base short and J 3 bases short, with 10 bases between. In DNA, the CDR3 is TGTGCCAGCAGCCAAGTAGGGGCGAATGGAAACACCATATATTTT. Encoded protein: CASSQVGANGNTIYF.

The chain employs TRBV12-3 or TRBV12-4 and TRBJ2-1; maybe TRBD1 (5 bases). The CDR3 has 12 amino acids. Between the trimmed V and J ends, which lost 6 bases and 8 bases, there was a span of 11 bases. In DNA, the CDR3 is TGTGCCAGCAGATACCAGGGTTATGAGCAGTTCTTC. As protein: CASRYQGYEQFF.